This T cell receptor gamma chain was captured in a study of gamma-delta T cells after stem cell transplantation. This clone was seen a few times. This same CDR3 is encoded by further DNA sequences in the sample. V lost 4 bases to trimming and J lost 4 bases; unmatched junction nucleotides: 4. Looked up from germline, CDR1 is GITISATS and CDR2 is ISYDGTV (reference sequence). The CDR3 has 16 amino acids. TCRdb ran CATT on the RT-PCR reads. The profile shows 3,200 or so gamma-chain clones, 4.9% of them singletons. The V and J genes are TRGV9 and TRGJP. The clonotype comes from a human donor. It is not recorded whose cells these are; they may come from a transplant donor. The sequenced sample was gamma-delta T cells. The CDR3 DNA reads TGTGCCTTGTGGGAAATACAAGAGTTGGGCAAAAAAATCAAGGTATTT. It is translated as CALWEIQELGKKIKVF.